The rows below give T cell receptor beta chains drawn from one sample of a study of OX40 agonist ivuxolimab in advanced cancers. Data came from immunoSEQ multiplex PCR; TCRdb stores just in-frame clones and leaves some out. The sample shows about 84,000 clones, 84% of them seen only once. This specimen consisted of CD4+ or CD8+ T cells sorted from blood, obtained in a trial of the OX40 agonist ivuxolimab. The receptors stem from an adult with an advanced solid tumor such as melanoma, head and neck, liver or kidney cancer. The CDR3 runs from the conserved cysteine through the conserved F or W. The size of a clone is reported for some rows only, either as once, few or many, or as a class for expanded clones.

V	length	size	J	CDR3
TRBV5-6	17	-	TRBJ1-5	CASSTGTGGVGNQPQHF
TRBV7-8	15	-	TRBJ2-1	CASSFPGTGHNEQFF
TRBV23-1	16	-	TRBJ2-4	CASSQPGQLAKNIQYF
TRBV7-2	14	-	TRBJ2-2	CASSLAEGTGELFF
TRBV7-6	12	few	TRBJ1-4	CASSPYMEKLFF
TRBV18	15	-	TRBJ2-5	CASSPTKTGRETQYF
TRBV6-5	16	-	TRBJ1-1	CASSYSGGAMNTEAFF
TRBV11-2	18	-	TRBJ2-3	CASSFFPSGGASTDTQYF
TRBV7-6	12	few	TRBJ2-7	CASSPGGYEQYF
TRBV6-4	12	-	TRBJ1-2	CASSDSRTRYTF
TRBV30	12	-	TRBJ1-2	CAWRQGDYGYTF
TRBV10-1	14	-	TRBJ2-3	CASSEDLGADTQYF
TRBV7-2	15	-	TRBJ2-3	CASSIIAGAADTQYF
TRBV7-9	15	-	TRBJ2-2	CASSLGTENTGELFF
TRBV9	15	-	TRBJ2-2	CASSVGGVNTGELFF
TRBV28	10	once	TRBJ2-5	CAIGIETQYF
TRBV11-2	15	-	TRBJ2-3	CASSIPQGGTDTQYF
TRBV30	11	few	TRBJ2-5	CAWSVQETQYF
TRBV28	13	once	TRBJ2-2	CASGTGGTGELFF
TRBV19	13	-	TRBJ1-5	CASRRTGNQPQHF
TRBV5-5	13	-	TRBJ2-7	CASRPQGFDEQYF
TRBV4-3	15	-	TRBJ2-3	CASSKEAVLRGTQYF
TRBV5-4	17	-	TRBJ1-5	CASSLAAGPQDNQPQHF
TRBV9	13	-	TRBJ1-2	CASSVEERYGYTF
TRBV5-4	14	-	TRBJ1-4	CASSSAGGGEKLFF
TRBV10-3	16	once	TRBJ1-4	CAISPDIGQLNEKLFF
TRBV9	14	-	TRBJ2-3	CASSVATRADTQYF
TRBV7-2	13	-	TRBJ2-1	CASSPRTGDEQFF
TRBV2	14	-	TRBJ1-1	CASRRTGGGTEAFF
TRBV21-1	20	-	TRBJ1-5	CASSKADGIDRYYSNQPQHF
TRBV29-1	13	once	TRBJ2-7	CSAPGTGSSEQYF
TRBV6-6	14	-	TRBJ1-6	CASSYSNQGSLLHF
TRBV7-2	13	-	TRBJ2-5	CASSSTWGETQYF
TRBV6-6	13	-	TRBJ2-3	CASLRGGEDTQYF
TRBV7-3	18	-	TRBJ1-6	CASKTQGSLSSYNSPLHF
TRBV2	12	-	TRBJ2-1	CASSEGQGKQFF
TRBV2	16	-	TRBJ2-7	CASSPRGQMGPYEQYF
TRBV11-2	13	-	TRBJ1-5	CASSLGVLRPQHF
TRBV27	14	-	TRBJ1-3	CASSLSYSGNTIYF
TRBV5-4	16	once	TRBJ2-5	CASSLLPTRIEETQYF
TRBV29-1	14	-	TRBJ1-2	CSVEGRGIADGYTF
TRBV14	14	-	TRBJ1-1	CASSVRSTGAEAFF
TRBV28	13	-	TRBJ2-7	CASRGTVSYEQYF
TRBV5-6	14	-	TRBJ1-4	CASSWTGSDEKLFF
TRBV4-3	14	-	TRBJ1-2	CASSQDPGQGGYTF